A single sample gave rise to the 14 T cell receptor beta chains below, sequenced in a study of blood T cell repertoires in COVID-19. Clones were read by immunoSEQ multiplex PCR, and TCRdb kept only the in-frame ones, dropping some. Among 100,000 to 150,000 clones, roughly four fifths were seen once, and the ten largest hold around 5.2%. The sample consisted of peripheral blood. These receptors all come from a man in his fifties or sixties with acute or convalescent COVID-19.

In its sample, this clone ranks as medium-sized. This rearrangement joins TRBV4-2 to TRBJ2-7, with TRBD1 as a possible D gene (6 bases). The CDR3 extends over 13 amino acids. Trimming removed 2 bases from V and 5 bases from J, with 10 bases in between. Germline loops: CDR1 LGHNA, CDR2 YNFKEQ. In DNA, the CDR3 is TGTGCCAGCAGCCAAACCCACAGGGACGAGCAGTACTTC. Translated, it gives CASSQTHRDEQYF.

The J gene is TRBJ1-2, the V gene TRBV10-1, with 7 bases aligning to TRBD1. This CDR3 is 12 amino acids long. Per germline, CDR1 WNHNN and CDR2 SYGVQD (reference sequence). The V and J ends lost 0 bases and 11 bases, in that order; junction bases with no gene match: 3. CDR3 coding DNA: TGCGCCAGCAGTGAGTCGGCAGGGGGGTACACCTTC. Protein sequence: CASSESAGGYTF.

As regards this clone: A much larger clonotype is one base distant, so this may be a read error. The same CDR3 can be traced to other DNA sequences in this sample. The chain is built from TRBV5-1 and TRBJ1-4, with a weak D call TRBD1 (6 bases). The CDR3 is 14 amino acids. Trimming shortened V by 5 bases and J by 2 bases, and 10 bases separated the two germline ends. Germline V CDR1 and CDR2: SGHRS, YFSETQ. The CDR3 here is CASSPDSTNEKLFF. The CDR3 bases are TGCGCCAGCAGTCCGGACAGTACTAATGAAAAACTGTTTTTT.

DNA for the CDR3: TGCGCCAGCAGCCAGATAGCGAACACCGGGGAGCTGTTTTTT. Amino acid sequence: CASSQIANTGELFF. The chain joins TRBV4-1 to TRBJ2-2; no clear D gene. Germline CDR1 is MGHRA and CDR2 is YSYEKL. Between the trimmed V and J ends, which lost 3 bases and 0 bases, there was a span of 5 bases. The CDR3 spans 14 residues.

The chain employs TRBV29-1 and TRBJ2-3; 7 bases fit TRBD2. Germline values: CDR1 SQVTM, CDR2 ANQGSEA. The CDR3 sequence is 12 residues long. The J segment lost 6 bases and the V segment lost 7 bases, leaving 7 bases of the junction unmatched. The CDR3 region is CSGTTSSDTQYF. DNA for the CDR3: TGCAGCGGCACGACTAGCTCGGATACGCAGTATTTT.

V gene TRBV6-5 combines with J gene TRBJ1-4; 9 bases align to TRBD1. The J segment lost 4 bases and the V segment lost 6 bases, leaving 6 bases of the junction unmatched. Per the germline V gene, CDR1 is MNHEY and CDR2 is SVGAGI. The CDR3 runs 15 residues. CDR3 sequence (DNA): TGTGCCAGCAGAACGGGACAGGGACGTAATGAAAAACTGTTTTTT. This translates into CASRTGQGRNEKLFF.

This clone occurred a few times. In nucleotides, the CDR3 is TGTGCCAGCAGGACAGAAAAAAATGAAAAACTGTTTTTT. Its translation: CASRTEKNEKLFF. This rearrangement joins TRBV11-3 to TRBJ1-4; perhaps TRBD1 as D (5 bases). This CDR3 has 13 residues. The germline V gene encodes CDR1 SGHNT and CDR2 YENEEA. V was clipped by 6 bases and J by 5 bases, with 10 bases between them.

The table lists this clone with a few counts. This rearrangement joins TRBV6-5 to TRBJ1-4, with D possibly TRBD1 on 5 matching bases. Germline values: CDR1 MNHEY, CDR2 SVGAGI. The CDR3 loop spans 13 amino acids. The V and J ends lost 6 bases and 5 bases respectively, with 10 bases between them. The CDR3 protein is CASSREGNEKLFF. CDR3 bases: TGTGCCAGCAGCAGGGAGGGCAATGAAAAACTGTTTTTT.

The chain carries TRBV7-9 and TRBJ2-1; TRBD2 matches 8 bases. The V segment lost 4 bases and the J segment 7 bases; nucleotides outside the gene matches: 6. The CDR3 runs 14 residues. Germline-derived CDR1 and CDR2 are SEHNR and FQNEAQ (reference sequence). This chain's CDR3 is CASSYGGAVNEQFF. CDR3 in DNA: TGTGCCAGCAGCTACGGGGGGGCGGTAAATGAGCAGTTCTTC.

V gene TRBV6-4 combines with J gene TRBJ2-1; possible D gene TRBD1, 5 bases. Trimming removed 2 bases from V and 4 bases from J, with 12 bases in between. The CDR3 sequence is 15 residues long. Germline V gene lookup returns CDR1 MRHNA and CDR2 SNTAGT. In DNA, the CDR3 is TGTGCCAGCAGTGACGACAGATTAAGTTACAATGAGCAGTTCTTC. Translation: CASSDDRLSYNEQFF.

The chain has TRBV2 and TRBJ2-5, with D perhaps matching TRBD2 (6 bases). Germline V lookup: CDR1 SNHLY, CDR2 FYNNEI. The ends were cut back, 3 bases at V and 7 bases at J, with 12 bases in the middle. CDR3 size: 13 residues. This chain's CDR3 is CASSEGQGGTQYF. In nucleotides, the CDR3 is TGTGCCAGCAGTGAGGGGCAGGGAGGGACCCAGTACTTC.

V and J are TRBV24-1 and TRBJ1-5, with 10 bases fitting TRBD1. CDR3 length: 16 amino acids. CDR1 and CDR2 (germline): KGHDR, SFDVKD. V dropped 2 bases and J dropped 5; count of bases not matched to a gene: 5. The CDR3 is CATSDSDRGSYQPQHF. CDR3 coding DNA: TGTGCCACCAGTGATTCGGACAGGGGGTCATATCAGCCCCAGCATTTT.

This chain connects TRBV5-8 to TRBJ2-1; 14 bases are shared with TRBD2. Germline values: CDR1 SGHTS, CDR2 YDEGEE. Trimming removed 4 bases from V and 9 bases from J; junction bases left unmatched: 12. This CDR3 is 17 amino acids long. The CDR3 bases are TGTGCCAGCAGCCGACGGACTAGCGGGAGGAGGACCGTTGAGCAGTTCTTC. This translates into CASSRRTSGRRTVEQFF.

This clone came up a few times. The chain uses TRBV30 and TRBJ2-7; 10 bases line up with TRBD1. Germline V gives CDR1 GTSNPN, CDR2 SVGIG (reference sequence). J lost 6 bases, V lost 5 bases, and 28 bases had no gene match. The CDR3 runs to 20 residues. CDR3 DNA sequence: TGTGCCTGGCCTAGGACTTCCGGGACAGGGGTCCCCGCTCTAAGTCGCGAGCAGTACTTC. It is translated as CAWPRTSGTGVPALSREQYF.